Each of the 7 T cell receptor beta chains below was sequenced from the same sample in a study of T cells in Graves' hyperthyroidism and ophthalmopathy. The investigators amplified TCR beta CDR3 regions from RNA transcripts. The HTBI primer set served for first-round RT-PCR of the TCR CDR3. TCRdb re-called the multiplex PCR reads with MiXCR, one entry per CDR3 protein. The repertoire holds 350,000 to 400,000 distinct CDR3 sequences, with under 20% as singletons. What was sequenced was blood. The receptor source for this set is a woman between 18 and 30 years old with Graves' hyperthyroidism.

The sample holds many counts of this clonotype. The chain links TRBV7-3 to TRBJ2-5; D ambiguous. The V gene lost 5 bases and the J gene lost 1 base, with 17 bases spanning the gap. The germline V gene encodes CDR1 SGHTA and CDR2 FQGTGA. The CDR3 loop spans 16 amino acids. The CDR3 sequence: CASSARPHSIQETQYF. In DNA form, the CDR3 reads TGTGCCAGCAGCGCGAGGCCTCACAGTATCCAAGAGACCCAGTACTTC.

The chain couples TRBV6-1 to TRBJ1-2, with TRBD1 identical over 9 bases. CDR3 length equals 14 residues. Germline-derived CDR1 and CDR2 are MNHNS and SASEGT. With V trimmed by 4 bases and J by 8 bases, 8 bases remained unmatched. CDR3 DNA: TGTGCCAGCAGTGGGAACAGGGGGCGAGGCGGCTACACCTTC. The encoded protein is CASSGNRGRGGYTF.

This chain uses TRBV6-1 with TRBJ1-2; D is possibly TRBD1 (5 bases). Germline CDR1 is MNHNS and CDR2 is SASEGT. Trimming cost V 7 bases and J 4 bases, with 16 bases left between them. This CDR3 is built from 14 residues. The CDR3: CASKDTFLLYGYTF. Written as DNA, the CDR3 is TGTGCCAGCAAGGACACTTTTCTTCTCTATGGCTACACCTTC.

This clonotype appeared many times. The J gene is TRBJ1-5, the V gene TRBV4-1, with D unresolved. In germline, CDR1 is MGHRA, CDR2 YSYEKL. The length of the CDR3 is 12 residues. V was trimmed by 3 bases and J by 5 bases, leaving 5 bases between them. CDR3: CASSQGYQPQHF. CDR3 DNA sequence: TGCGCCAGCAGCCAGGGGTATCAGCCCCAGCATTTT.

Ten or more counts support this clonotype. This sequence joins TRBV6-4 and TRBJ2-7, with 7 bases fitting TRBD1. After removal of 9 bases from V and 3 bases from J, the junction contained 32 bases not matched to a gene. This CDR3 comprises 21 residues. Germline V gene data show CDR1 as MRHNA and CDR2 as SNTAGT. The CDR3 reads CARWVSTRDSERSENFYEQYF. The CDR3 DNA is TGTGCCAGGTGGGTCTCAACCCGGGACAGTGAAAGGTCGGAGAATTTCTACGAGCAGTACTTC.

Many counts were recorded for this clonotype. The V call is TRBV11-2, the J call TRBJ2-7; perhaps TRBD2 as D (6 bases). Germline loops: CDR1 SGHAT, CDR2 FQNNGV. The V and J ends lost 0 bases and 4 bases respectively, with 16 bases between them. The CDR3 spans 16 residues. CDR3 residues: CASSLESRGRWYEQYF. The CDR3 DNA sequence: TGTGCCAGCAGCTTAGAGTCTCGAGGGAGGTGGTACGAGCAGTACTTC.

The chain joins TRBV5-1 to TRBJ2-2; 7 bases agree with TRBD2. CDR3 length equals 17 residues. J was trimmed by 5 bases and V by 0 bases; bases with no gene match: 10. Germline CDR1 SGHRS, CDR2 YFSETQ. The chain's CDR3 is CASSLAGGLRGTGELFF. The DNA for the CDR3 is TGCGCCAGCAGCTTGGCGGGGGGACTCCGGGGGACCGGGGAGCTGTTTTTT.